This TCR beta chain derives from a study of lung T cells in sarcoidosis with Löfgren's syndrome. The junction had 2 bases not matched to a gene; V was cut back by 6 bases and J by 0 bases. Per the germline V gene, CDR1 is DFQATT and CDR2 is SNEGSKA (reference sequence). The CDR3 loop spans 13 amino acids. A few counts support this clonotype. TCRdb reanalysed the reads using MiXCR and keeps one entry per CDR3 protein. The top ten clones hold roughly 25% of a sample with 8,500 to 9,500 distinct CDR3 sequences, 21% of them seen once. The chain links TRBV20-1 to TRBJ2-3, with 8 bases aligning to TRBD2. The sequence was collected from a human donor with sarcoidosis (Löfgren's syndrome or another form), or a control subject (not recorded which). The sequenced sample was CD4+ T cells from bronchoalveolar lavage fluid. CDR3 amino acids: CSAPGGSTDTQYF. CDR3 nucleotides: TGCAGTGCCCCGGGAGGGAGCACAGATACGCAGTATTTT.